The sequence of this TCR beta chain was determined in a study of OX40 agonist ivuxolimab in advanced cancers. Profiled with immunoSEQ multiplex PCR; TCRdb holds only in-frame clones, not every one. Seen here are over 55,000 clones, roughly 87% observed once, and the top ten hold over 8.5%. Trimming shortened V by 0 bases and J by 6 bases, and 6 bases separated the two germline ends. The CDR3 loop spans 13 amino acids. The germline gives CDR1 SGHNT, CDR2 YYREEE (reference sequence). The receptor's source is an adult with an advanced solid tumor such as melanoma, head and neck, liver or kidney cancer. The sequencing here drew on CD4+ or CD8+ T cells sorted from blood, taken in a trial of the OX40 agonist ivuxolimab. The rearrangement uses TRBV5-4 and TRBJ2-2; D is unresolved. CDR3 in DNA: TGTGCCAGCAGCTTGGTGGGGTCCGGGGAGCTGTTTTTT. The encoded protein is CASSLVGSGELFF.